Detailed here is one TCR beta chain. The sample has other DNA sequences that encode this CDR3 too. Assay: immunoSEQ multiplex PCR; the TCRdb copy retains only in-frame clones and omits some. The sample has more than 300,000 clones; approximately 95% are singletons. The data derive from a study of shared T cell receptors in the human thymus. The length of the CDR3 is 14 residues. Germline lookup yields CDR1 LNHDA and CDR2 SQIVND (reference sequence). Germline trimming cut 5 bases from V and 3 bases from J; bases unmatched to any gene: 4. This chain links TRBV19 with TRBJ2-7, with 10 bases that match TRBD1. This TCR was sampled from a human donor. The sequencing input was thymocytes. CDR3 in DNA: TGTGCCAGTAGTCCCCGGGACAGGGGCTACGAGCAGTACTTC. Amino acids: CASSPRDRGYEQYF.